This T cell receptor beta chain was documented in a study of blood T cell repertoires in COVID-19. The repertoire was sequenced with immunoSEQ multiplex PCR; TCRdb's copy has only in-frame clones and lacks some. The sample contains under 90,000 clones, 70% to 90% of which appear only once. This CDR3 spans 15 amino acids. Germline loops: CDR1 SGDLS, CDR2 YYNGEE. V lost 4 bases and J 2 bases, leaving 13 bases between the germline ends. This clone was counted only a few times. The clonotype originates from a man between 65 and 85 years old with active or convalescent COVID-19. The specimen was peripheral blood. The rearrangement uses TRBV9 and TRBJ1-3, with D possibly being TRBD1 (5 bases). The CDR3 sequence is CASSPRGFTGNTIYF. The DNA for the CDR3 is TGTGCCAGCAGCCCTAGGGGCTTCACTGGAAACACCATATATTTT.